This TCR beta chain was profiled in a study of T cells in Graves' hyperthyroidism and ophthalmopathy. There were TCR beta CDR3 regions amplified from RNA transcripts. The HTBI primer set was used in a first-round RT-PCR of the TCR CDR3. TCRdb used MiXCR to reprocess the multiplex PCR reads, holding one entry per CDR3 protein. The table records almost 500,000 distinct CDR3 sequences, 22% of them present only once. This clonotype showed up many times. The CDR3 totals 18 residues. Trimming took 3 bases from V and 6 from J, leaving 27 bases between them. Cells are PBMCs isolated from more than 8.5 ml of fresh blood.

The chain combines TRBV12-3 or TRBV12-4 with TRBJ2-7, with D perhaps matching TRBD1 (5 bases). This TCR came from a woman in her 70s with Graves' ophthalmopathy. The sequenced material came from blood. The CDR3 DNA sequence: TGTGCCAGCAGTTTCATCGGCAGGACACGTACGGGTATATCCGAGCAGTACTTC. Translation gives CASSFIGRTRTGISEQYF.